This entry lists 23 T cell receptor beta chains sequenced from one sample in a study of blood T cell repertoires in COVID-19. This table comes from immunoSEQ multiplex PCR, and its TCRdb copy is limited to in-frame clones, with some not included. The sample contains 250,000 to 350,000 clones, approximately 86% of which appear only once. Sequencing was performed on peripheral blood. All receptors come from a man aged 18 to 35 with active or convalescent COVID-19.

The chain combines TRBV5-5 with TRBJ2-7; weak D call: TRBD1 (7 bases). The CDR3 loop spans 15 amino acids. Per germline, CDR1 SGHKS and CDR2 YYEKEE (reference sequence). V dropped 2 bases and J dropped 4 bases, with 16 bases sitting between them. CDR3 sequence reads: CASSFSGGTGYEQYF. The CDR3 coding sequence is TGTGCCAGCAGCTTTTCAGGGGGGACTGGGTACGAGCAGTACTTC.

This chain's CDR3 is CASSLSGGNEQFF. Written as DNA, the CDR3 is TGTGCCAGCAGTTTATCAGGGGGAAATGAGCAGTTCTTC. The chain combines TRBV28 with TRBJ2-1, with 7 bases aligning to TRBD1. Germline CDR1 reads MDHEN; CDR2 reads SYDVKM. The V and J ends lost 1 base and 7 bases, in that order; junction bases with no gene match: 1. The CDR3 is 13 amino acids. Full variable domain (missing parts from reference TRBV28 and TRBJ2-1): DVKVTQSSRYLVKRTGEKVFLECVQDMDHENMFWYRQDPGLGLRLIYFSYDVKMKEKGDIPEGYSVSREKKERFSLILESASTNQTSMYLCASSLSGGNEQFFGPGTRLTVL.

This clone was picked up one time. V gene TRBV15 combines with J gene TRBJ1-6, with D possibly matching TRBD1 (6 bases). CDR1 and CDR2 from the germline V gene are LNHNV and YYDKDF (reference sequence). The CDR3 is 15 amino acids. Trimming stripped 1 base from V and 6 bases from J, with 10 bases between. This CDR3 reads CATSRAGRGNSPLHF. The CDR3 region has the DNA TGTGCCACCAGCAGAGCAGGCAGGGGTAATTCACCCCTCCACTTT.

This clone was counted once. The V gene is TRBV10-1, the J gene TRBJ1-2; 8 bases are a match to TRBD1. The J segment lost 2 bases and the V segment lost 5 bases, leaving 22 bases of the junction unmatched. The CDR3 covers 20 residues. Germline values: CDR1 WNHNN, CDR2 SYGVQD (reference sequence). CDR3 nucleotide sequence: TGCGCCAGCAGTATCCGGGGGACAGGAGTGGCCCCAATACTCAACTATGGCTACACCTTC. Its protein product is CASSIRGTGVAPILNYGYTF.

The chain has TRBV10-3 and TRBJ2-7, with D possibly matching TRBD1 (6 bases). Germline V gene data show CDR1 as ENHRY and CDR2 as SYGVKD. The V end was cut by 5 bases, the J end by 7 bases, with 15 bases between. The CDR3 sequence is 13 residues long. CDR3 residues: CAISPGQDYEQYF. The DNA of the CDR3 is TGTGCCATCAGTCCGGGACAAGACTATGAGCAGTACTTC.

The chain is built from TRBV28 and TRBJ1-1; D gene uncertain. The CDR3 is 12 amino acids. Per the germline V gene, CDR1 is MDHEN and CDR2 is SYDVKM. V shed 2 bases and J shed 11 bases, with 12 bases lying between them. CDR3 protein: CASSLVSRGAFF. Written as DNA, the CDR3 is TGTGCCAGCAGTTTAGTATCCCGCGGGGCTTTCTTT.

The gene calls are TRBV20-1 and TRBJ1-1; no definite D call. Trimming removed 6 bases from V and 11 bases from J, with 13 bases in between. The CDR3 runs to 10 residues. Germline V gene data show CDR1 as DFQATT and CDR2 as SNEGSKA (reference sequence). The CDR3 sequence: CSATYGSAFF. CDR3 DNA sequence: TGCAGTGCAACTTATGGGAGCGCTTTCTTT.

The rearrangement joins TRBV24-1 to TRBJ2-2; 7 bases agree with TRBD2. The J segment lost 3 bases and the V segment lost 5 bases, leaving 11 bases of the junction unmatched. Looked up from germline, CDR1 is KGHDR and CDR2 is SFDVKD. The CDR3 runs 17 residues. The CDR3 coding sequence is TGTGCCACCAGTGCCCAGGACGGGGGGTACGACACCGGGGAGCTGTTTTTT. Protein sequence: CATSAQDGGYDTGELFF.

The V gene is TRBV19, the J gene TRBJ1-5; possibly TRBD1 for D (6 bases). V was pared by 1 base and J by 4 bases, with 11 bases between. Germline V gives CDR1 LNHDA, CDR2 SQIVND (reference sequence). CDR3 length: 15 amino acids. As DNA, the CDR3 is TGTGCCAGTAGTATAGGCGGACAGACTAATCAGCCCCAGCATTTT. Translating it yields CASSIGGQTNQPQHF.

This clone was picked up one time. The rearrangement links TRBV19 to TRBJ2-3; 10 bases are shared with TRBD2. From germline, CDR1 is LNHDA and CDR2 SQIVND (reference sequence). This CDR3 contains 15 residues. Trimming took 6 bases from V and 1 from J; bases not matched to a gene: 4. The CDR3: CASRRTSGRTDTQYF. The CDR3 DNA is TGTGCCAGTAGGCGGACTAGCGGCCGCACAGATACGCAGTATTTT.

The V call is TRBV15, the J call TRBJ1-1; a weak D match, TRBD1 (5 bases). CDR1 LNHNV and CDR2 YYDKDF come from the germline V gene (reference sequence). The CDR3 consists of 18 residues. Trimming took off 0 bases at V and 1 base at J, with 18 bases between the two ends. This chain's CDR3 is CATSREGRQTGPNTEAFF. The CDR3 coding sequence is TGTGCCACCAGCAGAGAGGGGCGTCAAACAGGTCCGAACACTGAAGCTTTCTTT.

V is TRBV28 and J is TRBJ1-2; tentative D call: TRBD1 (5 bases). Germline loops: CDR1 MDHEN, CDR2 SYDVKM. V gave up 6 bases and J gave up 1 base, with 15 bases separating them. There are 15 residues in the CDR3. The chain's CDR3 is CASSPRFGHNYGYTF. The CDR3 nucleotides are TGTGCCAGCAGCCCCAGATTTGGACATAACTATGGCTACACCTTC.

This chain uses TRBV12-2 with TRBJ2-3; the DNA was not compared with TRBD2, the D call given in the table. TRBV12-2 is annotated as a pseudogene. CDR3 length: 16 amino acids. The CDR3 nucleotides are TGTGCAAGTCGCTATTCCAATCCGGGGGGGCCGGTTACGCAGTATTTT. Protein product: CASRYSNPGGPVTQYF.

V and J are TRBV18 and TRBJ2-3, with 11 bases that match TRBD1. The CDR3 consists of 16 residues. The germline V gene has CDR1 KGHSH and CDR2 LQKENI. V shed 4 bases, J shed 3 bases, and the junction held 6 bases outside the gene matches. CDR3 sequence reads: CASSLTGTGGTDTQYF. CDR3 DNA: TGTGCCAGCTCACTCACAGGGACAGGGGGAACAGATACGCAGTATTTT.

The J gene is TRBJ1-1, the V gene TRBV10-3, with 7 bases that match TRBD1. From germline, CDR1 is ENHRY and CDR2 SYGVKD. The ends lost 2 bases at V and 3 bases at J; junction bases unmatched: 3. The CDR3 loop spans 14 amino acids. CDR3 loop: CAISERDRDTEAFF. CDR3 in DNA: TGTGCCATCAGTGAGCGAGACAGGGACACTGAAGCTTTCTTT.

The chain uses TRBV5-1 and TRBJ1-1; 7 bases are a match to TRBD1. This CDR3 has 14 amino acids. Looked up from germline, CDR1 is SGHRS and CDR2 is YFSETQ. The V segment lost 4 bases and the J segment 6 bases; nucleotides outside the gene matches: 9. DNA for the CDR3: TGCGCCAGCAGCCCTGACAGGGAAGGGGCTGAAGCTTTCTTT. Translated, it gives CASSPDREGAEAFF. The variable domain in full, with the rest retrieved from reference TRBV5-1 and TRBJ1-1, is KAGVTQTPRYLIKTRGQQVTLSCSPISGHRSVSWYQQTPGQGLQFLFEYFSETQRNKGNFPGRFSGRQFSNSRSEMNVSTLELGDSALYLCASSPDREGAEAFFGQGTRLTVV.

This CDR3 reads CASRSGLAGGPRNEQFF. The DNA of the CDR3 is TGTGCCAGCAGATCCGGACTAGCGGGAGGGCCTCGGAATGAGCAGTTCTTC. The gene calls are TRBV14 and TRBJ2-1, with 15 bases matching TRBD2. The V and J ends lost 6 bases and 7 bases, in that order; junction bases with no gene match: 10. Germline V gene data show CDR1 as SGHDN and CDR2 as FVKESK. CDR3 length: 17 amino acids.

The rearrangement links TRBV3-1 (or the pseudogene TRBV3-2) to TRBJ2-3, with 11 bases matching TRBD2. Germline CDR1 and CDR2: LGHDT and YNNKEL (reference sequence). The J segment lost 11 bases and the V segment lost 1 base, leaving 8 bases of the junction unmatched. The CDR3 consists of 15 residues. In nucleotides, the CDR3 is TGTGCCAGCAGCCAAGGGACTAGCGGGCCCTTGAAGCAGTATTTT. The encoded protein is CASSQGTSGPLKQYF.

The V and J genes are TRBV18 and TRBJ2-4, with 7 bases lining up with TRBD1. The CDR3 consists of 19 residues. V shed 3 bases and J 1 base; nucleotides not matched to a gene: 15. Germline V gene lookup returns CDR1 KGHSH and CDR2 LQKENI. The CDR3 protein is CASSPVRQGSGTAKNIQYF. The CDR3 region has the DNA TGTGCCAGCTCACCGGTACGACAGGGAAGCGGTACGGCCAAAAACATTCAGTACTTC.

V gene TRBV11-2 combines with J gene TRBJ2-2, with 11 bases that match TRBD2. The CDR3 sequence is 16 residues long. The V and J ends lost 5 bases and 2 bases, in that order; junction bases with no gene match: 4. Germline V gene lookup returns CDR1 SGHAT and CDR2 FQNNGV. The CDR3 here is CASSPTSGGNTGELFF. DNA of the CDR3: TGTGCCAGCAGCCCTACTAGCGGGGGAAACACCGGGGAGCTGTTTTTT.

The rearrangement links TRBV18 to TRBJ2-5; TRBD2 might be the D (5 bases). Per the germline V gene, CDR1 is KGHSH and CDR2 is LQKENI. The ends were cut back, 0 bases at V and 2 bases at J, with 13 bases in the middle. The CDR3 length is 16 residues. CDR3 sequence: CASSPPRGSGQETQYF. DNA of the CDR3: TGTGCCAGCTCACCACCTCGCGGGTCGGGACAAGAGACCCAGTACTTC.

The chain is built from TRBV28 and TRBJ1-2, with D perhaps TRBD1 (6 bases). Germline loops: CDR1 MDHEN, CDR2 SYDVKM. The length of the CDR3 is 13 residues. V was pared by 4 bases and J by 4 bases, with 10 bases between. CDR3 amino acids: CASSSQGIYGYTF. For the CDR3, the DNA is TGTGCCAGCAGTTCACAGGGCATCTATGGCTACACCTTC.

CDR3 sequence: CASSLFGQFLFYGYTF. DNA of the CDR3: TGTGCCAGCAGCTTATTCGGACAGTTTTTATTCTATGGCTACACCTTC. This chain uses TRBV7-9 with TRBJ1-2; perhaps TRBD1 as D (6 bases). The germline CDR1 and CDR2 sequences are SEHNR and FQNEAQ (reference sequence). This CDR3 contains 16 residues. V lost 2 bases and J lost 4, with 17 bases in between. The entire variable domain, with the rest obtained from reference TRBV7-9 and TRBJ1-2, is as follows: DTGVSQNPRHKITKRGQNVTFRCDPISEHNRLYWYRQTLGQGPEFLTYFQNEAQLEKSRLLSDRFSAERPKGSFSTLEIQRTEQGDSAMYLCASSLFGQFLFYGYTFGSGTRLTVV.